Below, 4 T cell receptor beta chains from the same sample are listed, as sequenced in a study of blood T cell repertoires in COVID-19. The repertoire was sequenced with immunoSEQ multiplex PCR; TCRdb's copy has only in-frame clones and lacks some. The sample has roughly 100,000 clones, more than 90% seen once; the top ten hold roughly 4.3%. Sequenced material: peripheral blood. The receptors were gathered from a man aged 18 to 29 with acute or convalescent COVID-19.

The rearrangement uses TRBV7-9 and TRBJ1-6, with D unclear. V gave up 5 bases and J gave up 6 bases, with 8 bases separating them. The CDR3 covers 13 residues. The germline CDR1 and CDR2 sequences are SEHNR and FQNEAQ (reference sequence). CDR3 in amino acids: CASSPMINSPLHF. CDR3 bases: TGTGCCAGCAGCCCTATGATTAATTCACCCCTCCACTTT. Together with reference TRBV7-9 and TRBJ1-6, the CDR3 gives the full variable domain: DTGVSQNPRHKITKRGQNVTFRCDPISEHNRLYWYRQTLGQGPEFLTYFQNEAQLEKSRLLSDRFSAERPKGSFSTLEIQRTEQGDSAMYLCASSPMINSPLHFGNGTRLTVT.

The chain recombines TRBV3-1 (or the pseudogene TRBV3-2) with TRBJ1-1; D not certain. This CDR3 has 13 amino acids. Deletions cut 2 bases from V and 6 bases from J, with 10 bases between. Germline loops: CDR1 LGHDT, CDR2 YNNKEL (reference sequence). In DNA, the CDR3 is TGTGCCAGCAGCCAACCTCAGGTTTCTGAAGCTTTCTTT. This gives the protein CASSQPQVSEAFF.

This sequence joins TRBV29-1 and TRBJ2-5; D may be TRBD1 (6 bases). Trimming shortened V by 7 bases and J by 5 bases, and 14 bases separated the two germline ends. Looked up from germline, CDR1 is SQVTM and CDR2 is ANQGSEA. The CDR3 extends over 12 amino acids. CDR3 nucleotide sequence: TGCAGCGGACAGGCCTTAGGGGAGACCCAGTACTTC. Its translation is CSGQALGETQYF.

The chain uses TRBV27 and TRBJ2-7, with TRBD1 matching 8 bases. The CDR3 totals 13 residues. Germline CDR1 is MNHEY and CDR2 is SMNVEV (reference sequence). V was clipped by 5 bases and J by 5 bases; unmatched bases: 5. The CDR3 spells CASSRTGPHEQYF. In DNA form, the CDR3 reads TGTGCCAGCAGTCGGACAGGGCCCCACGAGCAGTACTTC.